A single sample gave rise to the 3 T cell receptor beta chains below, sequenced in a study of graft-versus-host responses after intestinal transplantation. The method was immunoSEQ multiplex PCR; TCRdb's version includes in-frame clones alone and lacks a portion of them. The data hold more than 8,000 clones, with around 93% observed a single time. The input for sequencing was PBMCs, taken around 31 days after intestinal transplant. The receptors were sampled from a human patient who received an intestinal transplant, so some T cells may come from the graft donor.

For the CDR3, the DNA is TGTGCCACCAGCTGGTATAGCGGGGGGGCGAATGAGCAGTTCTTC. This gives the protein CATSWYSGGANEQFF. This rearrangement joins TRBV15 to TRBJ2-1; 11 positions agree with TRBD2. V dropped 5 bases and J dropped 7; count of bases not matched to a gene: 7. In germline, CDR1 is LNHNV, CDR2 YYDKDF (reference sequence). The CDR3 runs to 15 residues.

The chain has TRBV4-1 and TRBJ2-7; 7 bases are shared with TRBD1. The V gene end was trimmed by 3 bases and the J gene end by 3 bases; junction bases not matched to a gene: 8. Germline V CDR1 and CDR2: MGHRA, YSYEKL. The CDR3 totals 15 residues. CDR3 in amino acids: CASSHPGQMIYEQYF. The CDR3 nucleotides read TGCGCCAGCAGCCACCCGGGACAGATGATCTACGAGCAGTACTTC.

The genes are TRBV5-8 and TRBJ2-3; D is possibly TRBD2 (5 bases). Germline assignment: CDR1 SGHTS and CDR2 YDEGEE. Trimming shortened V by 4 bases and J by 3 bases, and 15 bases separated the two germline ends. The length of the CDR3 is 15 residues. For the CDR3, the DNA is TGTGCCAGCAGCACCTACAAGCTAGCAACAGATACGCAGTATTTT. It is translated as CASSTYKLATDTQYF.